This T cell receptor (beta chain) was retrieved from a study of T cell repertoires and HLA-DP antigens. Study at large: Sorted CD137+CD4+ samples averaged about 210 ng DNA; pre-culture CD4+ samples, about 1,200 ng.

The data were produced by immunoSEQ multiplex PCR, yet TCRdb's version contains in-frame clones alone and is incomplete. The sample contains approximately 100,000 clones, roughly 86% of which appear only once. Untouched CD4+ T cells were isolated by negative selection, averaging around 98% purity. Untouched CD4+ T cells were bead-isolated from PBMC at around 98% purity. On this clone: Its specificity is unknown.

CDR1 and CDR2 from the germline V gene are SGHNT and YYREEE (reference sequence). The CDR3 loop spans 13 amino acids. Trimming took 3 bases from V and 8 from J, leaving 14 bases between them. Sequences were obtained from CD4+ T cells from PBMCs. The clonotype was recovered from a man aged 45-65 years in good health and CMV-seronegative. The V call is TRBV5-4, the J call TRBJ1-2; D ambiguous. The CDR3 spells CASSSVGRLGYTF. Written as DNA, the CDR3 is TGTGCCAGCAGCTCGGTGGGCCGCCTGGGCTACACCTTC.